These 31 T cell receptor beta chains were sequenced from one sample in a study of T-cell reconstitution after alpha-beta-depleted transplantation in children. Preparation of the TCRbeta library used unique molecular identifiers. TCRdb used MiXCR to reprocess the PCR reads, holding one entry per CDR3 protein. Among approximately 590,000 distinct CDR3 sequences listed, roughly a tenth were seen once. The source material was PBMCs from the stem cell graft donor, sampled from the stem cell graft. Receptor source: a human donor who donated a stem cell graft to a child with acute myeloid leukemia.

The table lists this clonotype with a few counts. V usage is TRBV11-2 and J usage is TRBJ2-7, with 9 bases fitting TRBD2. This CDR3 is 14 amino acids long. In germline, CDR1 is SGHAT, CDR2 FQNNGV. The trim removed 5 bases at V and 5 bases at J, leaving 7 bases unmatched. CDR3 loop: CASSRSGTSNEQYF. CDR3 nucleotides: TGTGCCAGCAGCCGGTCCGGGACTAGCAACGAGCAGTACTTC. The whole variable domain, filled in from reference TRBV11-2 and TRBJ2-7, reads EAGVAQSPRYKIIEKRQSVAFWCNPISGHATLYWYQQILGQGPKLLIQFQNNGVVDDSQLPKDRFSAERLKGVDSTLKIQPAKLEDSAVYLCASSRSGTSNEQYFGPGTRLTVT.

The chain joins TRBV29-1 to TRBJ2-1; TRBD2 matches 7 bases. The length of the CDR3 is 14 residues. V was clipped by 2 bases and J by 9 bases; unmatched bases: 10. Germline V gene lookup returns CDR1 SQVTM and CDR2 ANQGSEA. CDR3 nucleotides: TGCAGCGTTGAACCCCCGGGACTACTAGGTGAGCAGTTCTTC. This encodes CSVEPPGLLGEQFF.

This clonotype appeared many times. The chain combines TRBV29-1 with TRBJ1-2; 7 nucleotides align to TRBD1. Germline CDR1 is SQVTM and CDR2 is ANQGSEA. This CDR3 has 12 amino acids. The V gene end was trimmed by 5 bases and the J gene end by 4 bases; junction bases not matched to a gene: 4. The CDR3 protein is CSVTGEFYGYTF. The DNA of the CDR3 is TGCAGCGTTACAGGGGAATTCTATGGCTACACCTTC.

V and J are TRBV6-2 or TRBV6-3 and TRBJ1-1; 10 positions agree with TRBD1. Germline CDR1 is MNHEY and CDR2 is SVGEGT. The CDR3 sequence is 18 residues long. With V trimmed by 3 bases and J by 4 bases, 14 bases remained unmatched. The CDR3 DNA reads as TGTGCCAGCAGTTATGAATTCGGGACAGGGGTTGACAGCACTGAAGCTTTCTTT. This gives the protein CASSYEFGTGVDSTEAFF.

This clonotype has only a few counts. The CDR3 DNA follows: TGTGCCAGCAGCTCGACAGGGTTAACGAATGATGAGCAGTTCTTC. Protein product: CASSSTGLTNDEQFF. The chain couples TRBV5-6 to TRBJ2-1; 7 bases align to TRBD1. The CDR3 sequence is 15 residues long. The ends lost 3 bases at V and 8 bases at J; junction bases unmatched: 11. Germline V CDR1 and CDR2: SGHDT, YYEEEE.

This clonotype came up many times. The J gene is TRBJ1-1, the V gene TRBV9, with D unclear. The CDR3 is made up of 15 amino acids. In germline, CDR1 is SGDLS, CDR2 YYNGEE. V was cut by 6 bases and J by 1 base, with 16 bases left in between. The CDR3 DNA reads TGTGCCAGCATCCCCTTCACCTATACGAACACTGAAGCTTTCTTT. Its protein is CASIPFTYTNTEAFF.

The chain uses TRBV6-1 and TRBJ1-4; the D is unclear. Per germline, CDR1 MNHNS and CDR2 SASEGT. V was pared by 9 bases and J by 0 bases, with 11 bases between. The CDR3 sequence is 14 residues long. CDR3 protein: CASTFTATNEKLFF. As DNA, the CDR3 is TGTGCCAGTACTTTTACAGCAACTAATGAAAAACTGTTTTTT.

The rearrangement joins TRBV4-3 to TRBJ1-2, with a tentative D call TRBD1 (5 bases). The V gene's germline CDR1 is LGHNA and CDR2 YSLEER. The V gene lost 1 base and the J gene lost 0 bases, with 9 bases spanning the gap. The CDR3 is 15 amino acids. The CDR3: CASSQGDLANYGYTF. In DNA, the CDR3 is TGCGCCAGCAGCCAAGGGGACCTAGCTAACTATGGCTACACCTTC.

This clonotype was seen at least ten times. The chain has TRBV7-2 and TRBJ2-5; D possibly corresponds to TRBD1 (5 bases). The germline gives CDR1 SGHTA, CDR2 FQGNSA. The CDR3 runs to 15 residues. V lost 2 bases and J 1 base, leaving 11 bases between the germline ends. The CDR3 DNA reads as TGTGCCAGCAGCTTATTGGCAGGGCTCCAAGAGACCCAGTACTTC. Amino acid sequence: CASSLLAGLQETQYF.

In this sample, this clonotype turned up many times. J is TRBJ2-5 and V is TRBV24-1; D ambiguous. The CDR3 contains 14 residues. The V and J ends lost 3 bases and 8 bases respectively, with 15 bases between them. Per the germline V gene, CDR1 is KGHDR and CDR2 is SFDVKD. The CDR3 spells CATSDNRRRLTQYF. The CDR3 DNA reads as TGTGCCACCAGTGATAACCGACGACGGCTCACCCAGTACTTC.

This chain joins TRBV29-1 and TRBJ2-7; 10 nucleotides match TRBD2. Germline V CDR1 and CDR2: SQVTM, ANQGSEA. The trim removed 6 bases at V and 4 bases at J, leaving 9 bases unmatched. This CDR3 has 14 amino acids. CDR3 residues: CSVAGLAEGYEQYF. The CDR3 DNA follows: TGCAGCGTCGCCGGACTAGCGGAGGGGTACGAGCAGTACTTC.

This chain uses TRBV7-2 with TRBJ1-1; TRBD1 is a possible D gene (6 bases). The germline V and J ends were trimmed by 1 base and 5 bases, with 11 bases remaining between them. Per the germline V gene, CDR1 is SGHTA and CDR2 is FQGNSA. The CDR3 is made up of 14 amino acids. CDR3 nucleotide sequence: TGTGCCAGCAGCTTAGTACAGGGTCGAACTGAAGCTTTCTTT. Protein product: CASSLVQGRTEAFF.

This sequence joins TRBV9 and TRBJ2-2; D uncertain. Germline V lookup: CDR1 SGDLS, CDR2 YYNGEE. The CDR3 has 13 residues. V dropped 2 bases and J dropped 4 bases, with 6 bases sitting between them. For the CDR3, the DNA is TGTGCCAGCAGCGTCGGATCCACCGGGGAGCTGTTTTTT. It yields the protein CASSVGSTGELFF.

The chain couples TRBV10-3 to TRBJ1-2, with D possibly matching TRBD1 (5 bases). The germline V gene has CDR1 ENHRY and CDR2 SYGVKD. The germline V and J ends were trimmed by 7 bases and 4 bases, with 13 bases remaining between them. The CDR3 covers 13 residues. CDR3 coding DNA: TGTGCCATCACGTCCGACAGCCTCTATGGCTACACCTTC. It yields the protein CAITSDSLYGYTF.

This clonotype was observed a handful of times. The gene calls are TRBV7-2 and TRBJ2-5, with D possibly TRBD1 on 8 matching bases. This CDR3 is built from 14 residues. Per germline, CDR1 SGHTA and CDR2 FQGNSA. V gave up 6 bases and J gave up 5 bases, with 16 bases separating them. The CDR3 is CASSTGGGAETQYF. In nucleotides, the CDR3 is TGTGCCAGCAGTACAGGGGGGGGGGCGGAGACCCAGTACTTC.

The chain recombines TRBV5-6 with TRBJ1-1; D ambiguous. Germline CDR1 and CDR2: SGHDT and YYEEEE. CDR3 size: 15 residues. Trimming removed 3 bases from V and 5 bases from J, with 17 bases in between. The CDR3 bases are TGTGCCAGCAGCTCCGAATACGCGCGAAATACTGAAGCTTTCTTT. Protein sequence: CASSSEYARNTEAFF.

In its sample, this clonotype was seen a few times. The chain couples TRBV7-6 to TRBJ2-3; D perhaps matches TRBD2 (5 bases). Looked up from germline, CDR1 is SGHVS and CDR2 is FNYEAQ. V lost 0 bases to trimming and J lost 0 bases, with 10 bases between them. The CDR3 length is 16 residues. CDR3 bases: TGTGCCAGCAGCTTAGCGATGGGCGGGAGCACAGATACGCAGTATTTT. This codes for CASSLAMGGSTDTQYF. Full variable domain (remainder filled in from reference TRBV7-6 and TRBJ2-3): GAGVSQSPRYKVTKRGQDVALRCDPISGHVSLYWYRQALGQGPEFLTYFNYEAQQDKSGLPNDRFSAERPEGSISTLTIQRTEQRDSAMYRCASSLAMGGSTDTQYFGPGTRLTVL.

This clonotype has a count of ten or more. This chain connects TRBV12-3 or TRBV12-4 to TRBJ2-1; 10 bases fit TRBD2. J gave up 6 bases and V 6 bases, and 8 bases lay outside the gene matches. The CDR3 runs to 15 residues. Here the CDR3 reads CASSPIAGGRNEQFF. The CDR3 bases are TGTGCCAGCAGCCCTATAGCGGGAGGACGCAATGAGCAGTTCTTC.

This clonotype was counted ten times or more. The V call is TRBV12-3 or TRBV12-4, the J call TRBJ2-7, with 7 bases fitting TRBD1. The CDR3 has 14 residues. V shed 4 bases and J 4 bases; nucleotides not matched to a gene: 7. The CDR3 bases are TGTGCCAGCAGTTCCGGGACAGAATCTTACGAGCAGTACTTC. Its protein is CASSSGTESYEQYF.

The chain is built from TRBV11-2 and TRBJ2-3, with TRBD2 identical over 8 bases. The ends lost 6 bases at V and 2 bases at J; junction bases unmatched: 7. In germline, CDR1 is SGHAT, CDR2 FQNNGV. The CDR3 contains 15 residues. The CDR3: CASSSTSGNTDTQYF. The DNA for the CDR3 is TGTGCCAGCAGTTCTACTAGCGGAAACACAGATACGCAGTATTTT.

This clonotype was counted many times. The chain couples TRBV6-5 to TRBJ2-1; 9 nucleotides agree with TRBD1. V lost 5 bases to trimming and J lost 6 bases; unmatched junction nucleotides: 5. Germline lookup yields CDR1 MNHEY and CDR2 SVGAGI. CDR3 length: 14 residues. The CDR3 bases are TGTGCCAGCAGTCGAGGGACAGGGTTCAATGAGCAGTTCTTC. Protein sequence: CASSRGTGFNEQFF.

CDR3 in amino acids: CSVEELRQETYEQYF. The CDR3 nucleotides read TGCAGCGTTGAAGAACTTAGGCAGGAGACCTACGAGCAGTACTTC. This sequence joins TRBV29-1 and TRBJ2-7; no firm D call. The CDR3 consists of 15 residues. V was clipped by 0 bases and J by 2 bases, with 14 bases between them. CDR1 and CDR2 (germline): SQVTM, ANQGSEA.

This clonotype was recorded a few times. V gene TRBV6-5 combines with J gene TRBJ2-4, with D uncertain. The V end lost 3 bases, the J end lost 0 bases, and 9 bases lay between the germline ends. The CDR3 extends over 15 amino acids. Germline lookup yields CDR1 MNHEY and CDR2 SVGAGI. Here the CDR3 reads CASSYKGLAKNIQYF. CDR3 in DNA: TGTGCCAGCAGTTATAAAGGTCTAGCCAAAAACATTCAGTACTTC.

V and J are TRBV11-2 and TRBJ2-1, with 7 bases aligning to TRBD2. V dropped 5 bases and J dropped 2; count of bases not matched to a gene: 6. Germline CDR1 is SGHAT and CDR2 is FQNNGV. The CDR3 totals 15 residues. This chain's CDR3 is CASSLAANTYNEQFF. The CDR3 nucleotides read TGTGCCAGCAGCCTAGCGGCGAATACCTACAATGAGCAGTTCTTC.

J is TRBJ2-2 and V is TRBV7-6, with D perhaps TRBD1 (5 bases). Germline assignment: CDR1 SGHVS and CDR2 FNYEAQ. Deletions cut 5 bases from V and 1 base from J, with 14 bases between. CDR3 length equals 16 residues. In nucleotides, the CDR3 is TGTGCCAGCAGCGTAGACCCTCAGGGGAACACCGGGGAGCTGTTTTTT. It codes for CASSVDPQGNTGELFF. Combining the CDR3 with reference TRBV7-6 and TRBJ2-2 gives the whole variable domain GAGVSQSPRYKVTKRGQDVALRCDPISGHVSLYWYRQALGQGPEFLTYFNYEAQQDKSGLPNDRFSAERPEGSISTLTIQRTEQRDSAMYRCASSVDPQGNTGELFFGEGSRLTVL.

This sequence joins TRBV28 and TRBJ2-2; D not resolved. Trimming cost V 10 bases and J 5 bases, with 17 bases left between them. The CDR3 runs 14 residues. Germline CDR1 reads MDHEN; CDR2 reads SYDVKM. The CDR3 sequence: CATSSDRRTGELFF. The CDR3 nucleotides read TGTGCCACCTCCTCGGACCGCCGAACCGGGGAGCTGTTTTTT. Complete variable domain (other parts from reference TRBV28 and TRBJ2-2): DVKVTQSSRYLVKRTGEKVFLECVQDMDHENMFWYRQDPGLGLRLIYFSYDVKMKEKGDIPEGYSVSREKKERFSLILESASTNQTSMYLCATSSDRRTGELFFGEGSRLTVL.

The chain combines TRBV5-1 with TRBJ2-7; 8 nucleotides line up with TRBD1. The CDR3 loop spans 15 amino acids. V was pared by 3 bases and J by 0 bases, with 5 bases of the junction left unmatched. CDR1 SGHRS and CDR2 YFSETQ come from the germline V gene. The CDR3 sequence is CASSYGTGFSYEQYF. For the CDR3, the DNA is TGCGCCAGCAGCTACGGGACAGGCTTCTCCTACGAGCAGTACTTC.

Many counts were recorded for this clonotype. V usage is TRBV6-5 and J usage is TRBJ2-7, with TRBD2 matching over 9 bases. Losses at the gene ends were 0 bases for V and 3 bases for J; bases not matched to a gene: 6. The CDR3 contains 16 residues. CDR1 is MNHEY, CDR2 SVGAGI, per germline. Written as DNA, the CDR3 is TGTGCCAGCAGTTACTCGAGGCTAGCGGGGCTCTACGAGCAGTACTTC. Protein sequence: CASSYSRLAGLYEQYF.

This clonotype was seen at least ten times. The rearrangement uses TRBV20-1 and TRBJ1-5; no clear D gene. The germline CDR1 and CDR2 sequences are DFQATT and SNEGSKA (reference sequence). The CDR3 loop spans 12 amino acids. V was trimmed by 3 bases and J by 2 bases, leaving 5 bases between them. The CDR3 DNA reads TGCAGTGCTAGGAGGGGCAATCAGCCCCAGCATTTT. Protein product: CSARRGNQPQHF.

This clonotype was seen repeatedly, ten times or more. This chain uses TRBV6-5 with TRBJ2-7; 10 nucleotides line up with TRBD2. CDR1 and CDR2 from the germline V gene are MNHEY and SVGAGI. V gave up 2 bases and J gave up 4 bases; unmatched junction bases: 5. This CDR3 spans 15 amino acids. The CDR3 sequence is CASSYARTSGYEQYF. DNA for the CDR3: TGTGCCAGCAGTTACGCCCGGACTAGCGGATACGAGCAGTACTTC.

This clonotype was counted at least ten times. The chain recombines TRBV29-1 with TRBJ2-2, with TRBD2 matching 8 bases. Germline CDR1 is SQVTM and CDR2 is ANQGSEA. This CDR3 is built from 15 residues. The ends lost 5 bases at V and 0 bases at J; junction bases unmatched: 5. The CDR3 nucleotides read TGCAGCGTTAAAGCGGGAGCCGCGAACACCGGGGAGCTGTTTTTT. It codes for CSVKAGAANTGELFF.